What follows are 16 T cell receptor beta chains derived from one specimen sequenced in a study of blood T cell repertoires in COVID-19 (dated by TCRdb to 2018 to 2021). Receptors were amplified or captured by the immunoSEQ multiplex PCR assay. Here the immuneACCESS table is served through TCRdb, limited to in-frame sequences with V and J called. Missing clones are a known gap in these copies; in checked studies unresolved V genes cover under half, and the rest lacks a known reason. Present in this sample are around 260,000 clones, around 89% of which were seen just once. The top ten constitute 4% of the sample. The sample comprised peripheral blood. The receptors shown here come from a man aged 55 to 69 who had recovered from COVID-19.

The chain has TRBV19 and TRBJ1-2; D possibly corresponds to TRBD1 (6 bases). Germline V CDR1 and CDR2: LNHDA, SQIVND (reference sequence). CDR3 length equals 15 residues. V was cut by 5 bases and J by 4 bases, with 17 bases left in between. CDR3 coding DNA: TGTGCCAGTAGTTCTGCTGCGGGGGGCTCCTATGGCTACACCTTC. Protein: CASSSAAGGSYGYTF. Full variable domain (rest looked up from reference TRBV19 and TRBJ1-2): DGGITQSPKYLFRKEGQNVTLSCEQNLNHDAMYWYRQDPGQGLRLIYYSQIVNDFQKGDIAEGYSVSREKKESFPLTVTSAQKNPTAFYLCASSSAAGGSYGYTFGSGTRLTVV.

V is TRBV2 and J is TRBJ1-5; 7 nucleotides line up with TRBD1. Germline V gene data show CDR1 as SNHLY and CDR2 as FYNNEI. Trimming cost V 6 bases and J 0 bases; bases outside gene matches: 11. There are 17 residues in the CDR3. The CDR3 protein is CASRNQPGQYSNQPQHF. CDR3 in DNA: TGTGCCAGCAGGAATCAACCGGGACAGTATAGCAATCAGCCCCAGCATTTT.

This chain connects TRBV5-8 to TRBJ1-5, with 7 bases fitting TRBD1. The CDR3 has 15 amino acids. From germline, CDR1 is SGHTS and CDR2 YDEGEE. Trimming at V came to 1 base and at J to 4 bases, leaving 5 bases not matched to a gene. CDR3 in DNA: TGTGCCAGCAGCTTGAGGCAGGGGGAGAATCAGCCCCAGCATTTT. This gives the protein CASSLRQGENQPQHF. Together with reference TRBV5-8 and TRBJ1-5, the CDR3 gives the full variable domain: EAGVTQSPTHLIKTRGQQATLRCSPISGHTSVYWYQQALGLGLQFLLWYDEGEERNRGNFPPRFSGRQFPNYSSELNVNALELEDSALYLCASSLRQGENQPQHFGDGTRLSIL.

This clone was seen only once. The sample has other DNA sequences that encode this CDR3 too. The DNA of the CDR3 is TGTGCCAGCAGCGTAGTGGCGGGGGGACGCACAGATACGCAGTATTTT. Translated: CASSVVAGGRTDTQYF. This chain uses TRBV9 with TRBJ2-3; 8 nucleotides agree with TRBD2. Germline lookup yields CDR1 SGDLS and CDR2 YYNGEE. The CDR3 extends over 16 amino acids. With 0 bases clipped from V and 1 base from J, the junction kept 4 bases outside the gene matches.

This chain uses TRBV2 with TRBJ1-2; D not resolved. Germline V gene lookup returns CDR1 SNHLY and CDR2 FYNNEI. V was pared by 2 bases and J by 8 bases, with 21 bases between. The CDR3 sequence is 16 residues long. CDR3 in DNA: TGTGCCAGCAGTGAAAACCTTGCGGCCCCGGAGCAAGGCTACACCTTC. Protein sequence: CASSENLAAPEQGYTF. Complete variable domain (other parts from reference TRBV2 and TRBJ1-2): EPEVTQTPSHQVTQMGQEVILRCVPISNHLYFYWYRQILGQKVEFLVSFYNNEISEKSEIFDDQFSVERPDGSNFTLKIRSTKLEDSAMYFCASSENLAAPEQGYTFGSGTRLTVV.

The V gene is TRBV9, the J gene TRBJ2-7; 7 nucleotides line up with TRBD1. Germline CDR1 is SGDLS and CDR2 is YYNGEE. The CDR3 loop spans 14 amino acids. V was pared by 4 bases and J by 4 bases, with 8 bases of the junction left unmatched. The CDR3 nucleotides read TGTGCCAGCAGCCCTAGACAGGGTTCGTACGAGCAGTACTTC. Encoded protein: CASSPRQGSYEQYF. Full variable domain (remainder filled in from reference TRBV9 and TRBJ2-7): DSGVTQTPKHLITATGQRVTLRCSPRSGDLSVYWYQQSLDQGLQFLIQYYNGEERAKGNILERFSAQQFPDLHSELNLSSLELGDSALYFCASSPRQGSYEQYFGPGTRLTVT.

This clone has a single count. V gene TRBV5-1 combines with J gene TRBJ1-1; 7 bases line up with TRBD1. CDR1 is SGHRS and CDR2 is YFSETQ in the germline V gene. The CDR3 is made up of 14 amino acids. The V gene end was trimmed by 5 bases and the J gene end by 2 bases; junction bases not matched to a gene: 6. This CDR3 is CASSEGARNTEAFF. In nucleotides, the CDR3 is TGCGCCAGCAGTGAGGGGGCGAGAAACACTGAAGCTTTCTTT. Full variable domain (rest looked up from reference TRBV5-1 and TRBJ1-1): KAGVTQTPRYLIKTRGQQVTLSCSPISGHRSVSWYQQTPGQGLQFLFEYFSETQRNKGNFPGRFSGRQFSNSRSEMNVSTLELGDSALYLCASSEGARNTEAFFGQGTRLTVV.

CDR3 residues: CASTITLIAGGRYNEQFF. The CDR3 coding sequence is TGTGCCAGTACGATTACCCTAATAGCGGGGGGGCGCTACAATGAGCAGTTCTTC. This chain joins TRBV19 and TRBJ2-1; 11 nucleotides match TRBD2. This CDR3 region has 18 residues. V trimming: 7 bases; J trimming: 3 bases; junction bases outside the gene matches: 14. The germline V gene has CDR1 LNHDA and CDR2 SQIVND (reference sequence).

The V call is TRBV6-2 or TRBV6-3, the J call TRBJ2-7, with 8 bases aligning to TRBD1. Germline CDR1 and CDR2: MNHEY and SVGEGT. The CDR3 is made up of 15 amino acids. J gave up 3 bases and V 2 bases, and 6 bases lay outside the gene matches. CDR3 region: CASSYRGTGRYEQYF. CDR3 coding DNA: TGTGCCAGCAGTTACCGAGGGACAGGACGCTACGAGCAGTACTTC.

The genes are TRBV9 and TRBJ2-7; TRBD1 is a possible D gene (6 bases). Germline V CDR1 and CDR2: SGDLS, YYNGEE. This CDR3 has 12 residues. Between the trimmed V and J ends, which lost 3 bases and 9 bases, there was a span of 13 bases. The CDR3: CASSATGGLQYF. The CDR3, as DNA: TGTGCCAGCAGCGCGACAGGTGGATTGCAGTACTTC. The variable domain in full, with the rest retrieved from reference TRBV9 and TRBJ2-7, is DSGVTQTPKHLITATGQRVTLRCSPRSGDLSVYWYQQSLDQGLQFLIQYYNGEERAKGNILERFSAQQFPDLHSELNLSSLELGDSALYFCASSATGGLQYFGPGTRLTVT.

This clone appeared a few times. The J gene is TRBJ1-3, the V gene TRBV7-9; D is perhaps TRBD1 (5 bases). V lost 2 bases and J lost 0, with 8 bases in between. This CDR3 is built from 15 residues. Germline lookup yields CDR1 SEHNR and CDR2 FQNEAQ (reference sequence). The CDR3 is CASSLPGNSGNTIYF. For the CDR3, the DNA is TGTGCCAGCAGCTTACCAGGGAACTCTGGAAACACCATATATTTT.

This clone was seen a few times. The rearrangement links TRBV19 to TRBJ1-1; D may be TRBD1 (6 bases). CDR1 and CDR2 from the germline V gene are LNHDA and SQIVND (reference sequence). This CDR3 has 15 residues. V gave up 7 bases and J gave up 1 base, with 16 bases separating them. This CDR3 reads CASKQGRPANTEAFF. CDR3 bases: TGTGCCAGTAAGCAGGGGCGCCCGGCGAACACTGAAGCTTTCTTT.

V is TRBV7-9 and J is TRBJ2-1; D is ambiguous. Germline V CDR1 and CDR2: SEHNR, FQNEAQ (reference sequence). This CDR3 comprises 15 residues. V gave up 5 bases and J gave up 8 bases, with 19 bases separating them. The CDR3 region is CASSLTPMGQDEQFF. CDR3 DNA: TGTGCCAGCAGCCTTACCCCCATGGGTCAGGATGAGCAGTTCTTC.

The chain recombines TRBV5-4 with TRBJ2-3; TRBD1 is a possible D gene (6 bases). The CDR3 sequence is 16 residues long. The germline V gene has CDR1 SGHNT and CDR2 YYREEE (reference sequence). V dropped 4 bases and J dropped 0 bases, with 15 bases sitting between them. The CDR3 DNA reads as TGTGCCAGCAGCCCGACAGGAGATCCAAGCACAGATACGCAGTATTTT. Translating gives CASSPTGDPSTDTQYF.

Note on this clone: Compared with germline, one end of the junction differs, possibly owing to a read error. This chain links TRBV4-2 with TRBJ2-7, with 10 bases that match TRBD2. The CDR3 spans 16 residues. Germline V CDR1 and CDR2: LGHNA, YNFKEQ. In DNA form, the CDR3 reads TGTGCCAGCAGCCAAGTCACCAGCGGGGGGGCCTATGAGCAGTACTTC. It translates to CASSQVTSGGAYEQYF.

The chain employs TRBV27 and TRBJ2-5; maybe TRBD2 (6 bases). Germline assignment: CDR1 MNHEY and CDR2 SMNVEV (reference sequence). This CDR3 contains 16 residues. V was clipped by 3 bases and J by 5 bases, with 19 bases between them. CDR3 sequence: CASSFQAGKRGETQYF. The CDR3 nucleotides read TGTGCCAGCAGTTTTCAAGCGGGCAAAAGAGGGGAGACCCAGTACTTC.